The text below deals with one T cell receptor (beta chain). Some clones are missing from TCRdb's copy, which holds only in-frame ones; the method was immunoSEQ multiplex PCR. The sample contains just under 150,000 clones, more than 90% of which appear only once. The data stem from a study of control samples from healthy donors and cancer patients. The V end was cut by 4 bases, the J end by 8 bases, with 11 bases between. CDR3 length equals 13 residues. Per germline, CDR1 SGHTA and CDR2 FQGTGA. The TCR originated in a man aged 25-45 years in good health. The gene calls are TRBV7-3 and TRBJ1-4; D gene unclear. Sequencing input: blood. CDR3 in amino acids: CASSSSFGEKLFF. The CDR3 nucleotides are TGTGCCAGCAGCTCTTCTTTCGGGGAAAAACTGTTTTTT.